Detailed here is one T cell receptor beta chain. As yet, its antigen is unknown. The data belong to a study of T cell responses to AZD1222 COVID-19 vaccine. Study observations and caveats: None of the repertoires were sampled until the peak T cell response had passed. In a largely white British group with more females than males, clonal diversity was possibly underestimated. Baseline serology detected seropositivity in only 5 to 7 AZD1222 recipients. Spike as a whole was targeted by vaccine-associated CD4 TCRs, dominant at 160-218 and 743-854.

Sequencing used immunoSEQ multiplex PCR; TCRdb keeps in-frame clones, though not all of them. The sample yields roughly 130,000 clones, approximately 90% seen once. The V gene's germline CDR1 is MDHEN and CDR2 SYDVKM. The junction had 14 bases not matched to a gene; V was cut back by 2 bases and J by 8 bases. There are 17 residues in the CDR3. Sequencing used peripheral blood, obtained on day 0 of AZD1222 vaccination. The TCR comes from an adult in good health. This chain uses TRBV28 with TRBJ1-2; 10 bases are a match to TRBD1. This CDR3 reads CASSLTGTGAVLGGYTF. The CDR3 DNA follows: TGTGCCAGCAGTTTAACCGGGACAGGGGCCGTGCTGGGCGGCTACACCTTC.